One and the same sample provided the 9 T cell receptor beta chains below, sequenced in a study of blood T cell repertoires in COVID-19. Sequencing used immunoSEQ multiplex PCR; TCRdb keeps in-frame clones, though not all of them. Here the sample spans around 310,000 clones, 88% being singletons. The sample consisted of peripheral blood. These TCRs come from a woman between 50 and 59 years old with active or convalescent COVID-19.

The chain joins TRBV18 to TRBJ2-5, with 9 bases fitting TRBD2. This CDR3 spans 14 amino acids. Germline CDR1 is KGHSH and CDR2 is LQKENI. Trimming at V came to 3 bases and at J to 2 bases, leaving 1 base not matched to a gene. CDR3 sequence: CASSPTSGQETQYF. CDR3 DNA: TGTGCCAGCTCACCGACTAGCGGACAAGAGACCCAGTACTTC.

The chain is built from TRBV7-2 and TRBJ2-7; D gene ambiguous. Germline CDR1 is SGHTA and CDR2 is FQGNSA. This CDR3 has 14 amino acids. Trimming cost V 1 base and J 0 bases, with 7 bases left between them. CDR3 protein: CASSLGLSSYEQYF. In DNA, the CDR3 is TGTGCCAGCAGCTTAGGACTTAGCTCCTACGAGCAGTACTTC. Full variable domain (rest looked up from reference TRBV7-2 and TRBJ2-7): GAGVSQSPSNKVTEKGKDVELRCDPISGHTALYWYRQSLGQGLEFLIYFQGNSAPDKSGLPSDRFSAERTGGSVSTLTIQRTQQEDSAVYLCASSLGLSSYEQYFGPGTRLTVT.

The rearrangement joins TRBV7-9 to TRBJ1-2; 7 nucleotides agree with TRBD1. Trimming at V came to 5 bases and at J to 3 bases, leaving 6 bases not matched to a gene. The CDR3 sequence is 14 residues long. Looked up from germline, CDR1 is SEHNR and CDR2 is FQNEAQ (reference sequence). DNA for the CDR3: TGTGCCAGCAGCCCAGGGGGGTCTTACTATGGCTACACCTTC. Protein product: CASSPGGSYYGYTF.

The chain is built from TRBV6-6 and TRBJ1-2; weak D call: TRBD1 (5 bases). V dropped 7 bases and J dropped 1 base, with 10 bases sitting between them. The CDR3 extends over 13 amino acids. Germline V gene sequence: CDR1 MNHNY, CDR2 SVGAGI (reference sequence). CDR3 DNA sequence: TGTGCCAGCACCTTCGACAGTAACTATGGCTACACCTTC. Its protein is CASTFDSNYGYTF.

The V call is TRBV28, the J call TRBJ1-1; 8 nucleotides align to TRBD1. Germline trimming cut 6 bases from V and 8 bases from J; bases unmatched to any gene: 5. Germline CDR1 reads MDHEN; CDR2 reads SYDVKM. The CDR3 extends over 12 amino acids. CDR3 sequence reads: CASRKGDREAFF. The CDR3 DNA reads as TGTGCCAGCAGAAAGGGGGACAGGGAAGCTTTCTTT.

The chain recombines TRBV19 with TRBJ2-2, with TRBD2 identical over 8 bases. Germline CDR1 reads LNHDA; CDR2 reads SQIVND (reference sequence). V dropped 4 bases and J dropped 7; count of bases not matched to a gene: 5. CDR3 length: 14 residues. CDR3 nucleotides: TGTGCCAGTAGTAGAGCGGGAGTTGGCGGGGAGCTGTTTTTT. Amino acids: CASSRAGVGGELFF.

The rearrangement joins TRBV14 to TRBJ1-5, with D possibly being TRBD1 (5 bases). The length of the CDR3 is 13 residues. Germline CDR1 and CDR2: SGHDN and FVKESK. The ends were cut back, 4 bases at V and 4 bases at J, with 8 bases in the middle. The CDR3 DNA follows: TGTGCCAGCAGCCTGACAGCAAATCAGCCCCAGCATTTT. Translation: CASSLTANQPQHF.

V gene TRBV30 combines with J gene TRBJ1-1, with D uncertain. Germline CDR1 is GTSNPN and CDR2 is SVGIG (reference sequence). The CDR3 contains 14 residues. Trimming cost V 2 bases and J 0 bases, with 10 bases left between them. CDR3 residues: CAWSPTSMNTEAFF. CDR3 nucleotide sequence: TGTGCCTGGAGTCCTACGTCCATGAACACTGAAGCTTTCTTT.

The chain employs TRBV27 and TRBJ2-3; 14 bases fit TRBD2. V dropped 4 bases and J dropped 4; count of bases not matched to a gene: 7. Per germline, CDR1 MNHEY and CDR2 SMNVEV (reference sequence). The CDR3 runs 17 residues. The CDR3 DNA sequence: TGTGCCAGCAGTTCGGGACTAGCGGGAGCCTATGCAGATACGCAGTATTTT. Translated: CASSSGLAGAYADTQYF.